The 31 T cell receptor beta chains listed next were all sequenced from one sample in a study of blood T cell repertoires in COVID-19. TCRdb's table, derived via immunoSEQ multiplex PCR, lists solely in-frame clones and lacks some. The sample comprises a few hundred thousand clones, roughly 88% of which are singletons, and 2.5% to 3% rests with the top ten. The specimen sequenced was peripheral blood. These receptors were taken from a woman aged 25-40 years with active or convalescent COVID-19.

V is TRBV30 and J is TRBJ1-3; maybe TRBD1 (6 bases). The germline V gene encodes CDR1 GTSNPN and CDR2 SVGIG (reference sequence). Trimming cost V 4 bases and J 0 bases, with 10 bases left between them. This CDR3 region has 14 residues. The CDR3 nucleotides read TGTGCCTGGATAGGACAGCACTCTGGAAACACCATATATTTT. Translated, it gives CAWIGQHSGNTIYF.

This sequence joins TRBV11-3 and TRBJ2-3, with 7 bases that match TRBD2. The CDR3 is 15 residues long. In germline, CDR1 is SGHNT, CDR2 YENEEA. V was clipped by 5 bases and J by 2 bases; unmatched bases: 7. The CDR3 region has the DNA TGTGCCAGCAGCAAGGGCAGCGGGGACACAGATACGCAGTATTTT. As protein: CASSKGSGDTDTQYF. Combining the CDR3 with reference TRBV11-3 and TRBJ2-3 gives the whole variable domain EAGVVQSPRYKIIEKKQPVAFWCNPISGHNTLYWYLQNLGQGPELLIRYENEEAVDDSQLPKDRFSAERLKGVDSTLKIQPAELGDSAVYLCASSKGSGDTDTQYFGPGTRLTVL.

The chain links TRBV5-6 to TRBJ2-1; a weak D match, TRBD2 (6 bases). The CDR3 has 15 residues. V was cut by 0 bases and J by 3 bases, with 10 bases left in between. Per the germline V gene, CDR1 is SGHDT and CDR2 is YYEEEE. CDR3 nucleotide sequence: TGTGCCAGCAGCTTGGTTGTGGGGGGCTACAATGAGCAGTTCTTC. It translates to CASSLVVGGYNEQFF.

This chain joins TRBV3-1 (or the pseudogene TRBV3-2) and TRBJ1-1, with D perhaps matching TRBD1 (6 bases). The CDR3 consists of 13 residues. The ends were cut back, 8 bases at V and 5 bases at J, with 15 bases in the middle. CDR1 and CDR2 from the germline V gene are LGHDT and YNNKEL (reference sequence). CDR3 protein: CASSTVGATEAFF. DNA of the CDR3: TGTGCCAGCTCCACCGTGGGGGCGACTGAAGCTTTCTTT.

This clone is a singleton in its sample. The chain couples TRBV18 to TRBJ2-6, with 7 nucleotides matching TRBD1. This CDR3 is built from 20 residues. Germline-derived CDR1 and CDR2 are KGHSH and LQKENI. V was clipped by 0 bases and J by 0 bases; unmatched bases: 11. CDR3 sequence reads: CASSPPSGGIFSSGANVLTF. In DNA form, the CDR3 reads TGTGCCAGCTCACCACCGTCAGGGGGAATCTTTAGCTCTGGGGCCAACGTCCTGACTTTC.

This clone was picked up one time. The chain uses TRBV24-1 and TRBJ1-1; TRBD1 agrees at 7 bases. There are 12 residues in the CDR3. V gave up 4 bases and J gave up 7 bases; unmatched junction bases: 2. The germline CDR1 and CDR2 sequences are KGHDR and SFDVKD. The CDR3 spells CATSDSGGEAFF. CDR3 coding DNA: TGTGCCACCAGTGACTCAGGGGGTGAAGCTTTCTTT.

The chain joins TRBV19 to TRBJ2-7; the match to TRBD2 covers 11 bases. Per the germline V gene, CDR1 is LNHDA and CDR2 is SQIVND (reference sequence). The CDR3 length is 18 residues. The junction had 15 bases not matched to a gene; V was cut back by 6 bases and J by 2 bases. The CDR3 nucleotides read TGTGCCAGTAGCCTACCGGGTGAGACTAGCGGGGAGACCTACGAGCAGTACTTC. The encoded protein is CASSLPGETSGETYEQYF. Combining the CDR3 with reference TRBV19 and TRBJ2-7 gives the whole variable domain DGGITQSPKYLFRKEGQNVTLSCEQNLNHDAMYWYRQDPGQGLRLIYYSQIVNDFQKGDIAEGYSVSREKKESFPLTVTSAQKNPTAFYLCASSLPGETSGETYEQYFGPGTRLTVT.

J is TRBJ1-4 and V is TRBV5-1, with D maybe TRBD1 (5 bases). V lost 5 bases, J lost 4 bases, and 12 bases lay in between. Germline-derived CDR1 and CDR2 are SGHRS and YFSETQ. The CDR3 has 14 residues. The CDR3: CASSGAGNNEKLFF. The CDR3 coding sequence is TGCGCCAGCAGTGGGGCAGGGAATAATGAAAAACTGTTTTTT.

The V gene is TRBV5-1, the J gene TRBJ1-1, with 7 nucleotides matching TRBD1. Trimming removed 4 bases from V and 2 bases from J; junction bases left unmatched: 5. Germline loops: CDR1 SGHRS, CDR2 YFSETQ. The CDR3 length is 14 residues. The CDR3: CASSRRTGNTEAFF. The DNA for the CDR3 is TGCGCCAGCAGCCGGAGGACAGGCAACACTGAAGCTTTCTTT.

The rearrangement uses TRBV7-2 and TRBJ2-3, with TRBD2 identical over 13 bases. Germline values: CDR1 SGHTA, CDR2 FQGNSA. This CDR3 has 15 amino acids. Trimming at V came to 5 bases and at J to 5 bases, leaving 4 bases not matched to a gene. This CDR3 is CASSPRTSGGDTQYF. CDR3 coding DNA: TGTGCCAGCAGCCCCCGGACTAGCGGGGGAGATACGCAGTATTTT. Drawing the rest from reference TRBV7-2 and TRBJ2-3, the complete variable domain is GAGVSQSPSNKVTEKGKDVELRCDPISGHTALYWYRQSLGQGLEFLIYFQGNSAPDKSGLPSDRFSAERTGGSVSTLTIQRTQQEDSAVYLCASSPRTSGGDTQYFGPGTRLTVL.

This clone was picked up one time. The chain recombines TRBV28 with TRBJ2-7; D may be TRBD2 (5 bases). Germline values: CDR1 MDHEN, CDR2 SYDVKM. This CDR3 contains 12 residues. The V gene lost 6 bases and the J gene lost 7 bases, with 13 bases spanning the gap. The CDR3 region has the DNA TGTGCCAGCAGCGGACCCAGGAGGGAGCAGTACTTC. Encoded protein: CASSGPRREQYF.

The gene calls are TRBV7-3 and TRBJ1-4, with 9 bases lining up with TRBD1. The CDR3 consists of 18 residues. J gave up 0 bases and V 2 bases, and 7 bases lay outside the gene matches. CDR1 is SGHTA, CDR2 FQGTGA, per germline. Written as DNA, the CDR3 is TGTGCCAGCAGCTTAGGAACAGGGGGCCAAACAACTAATGAAAAACTGTTTTTT. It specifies CASSLGTGGQTTNEKLFF.

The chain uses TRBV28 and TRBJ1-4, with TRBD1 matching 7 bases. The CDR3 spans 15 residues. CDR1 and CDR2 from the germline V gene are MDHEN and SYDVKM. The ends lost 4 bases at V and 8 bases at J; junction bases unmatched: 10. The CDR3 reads CASSSIRGRREKLFF. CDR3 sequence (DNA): TGTGCCAGCAGTTCTATTAGGGGGCGCCGGGAAAAACTGTTTTTT.

The DNA of the CDR3 is TGTGCCAGCAGCTCGAGGAACTCCTACGAGCAGTACTTC. Residues: CASSSRNSYEQYF. The chain uses TRBV5-6 and TRBJ2-7; D is undetermined. Trimming removed 3 bases from V and 0 bases from J, with 7 bases in between. The V gene's germline CDR1 is SGHDT and CDR2 YYEEEE. This CDR3 contains 13 residues. The full variable domain, with the rest looked up from reference TRBV5-6 and TRBJ2-7, is DAGVTQSPTHLIKTRGQQVTLRCSPKSGHDTVSWYQQALGQGPQFIFQYYEEEERQRGNFPDRFSGHQFPNYSSELNVNALLLGDSALYLCASSSRNSYEQYFGPGTRLTVT.

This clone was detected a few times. This chain's CDR3 is CASRPSAVNTEAFF. The CDR3 nucleotides are TGTGCCAGCAGACCCTCGGCGGTGAACACTGAAGCTTTCTTT. The chain carries TRBV7-9 and TRBJ1-1; D ambiguous. Trimming shortened V by 6 bases and J by 0 bases, and 11 bases separated the two germline ends. The CDR3 sequence is 14 residues long. Germline assignment: CDR1 SEHNR and CDR2 FQNEAQ (reference sequence).

CDR3 sequence (DNA): TGTGCCAGCAGTTTGGGACAGGGGGCAAAGCCCCAGCATTTT. It yields the protein CASSLGQGAKPQHF. The chain joins TRBV28 to TRBJ1-5; 12 bases agree with TRBD1. V lost 3 bases and J lost 8; bases outside the gene matches: 2. Germline CDR1 and CDR2: MDHEN and SYDVKM. The CDR3 length is 14 residues.

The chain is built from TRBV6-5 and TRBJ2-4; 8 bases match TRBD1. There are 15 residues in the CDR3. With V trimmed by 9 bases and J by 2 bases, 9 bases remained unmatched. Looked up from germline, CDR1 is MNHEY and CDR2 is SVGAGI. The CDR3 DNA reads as TGTGCCAGGGGACCGACAGGGGCCTCCAAAAACATTCAGTACTTC. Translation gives CARGPTGASKNIQYF.

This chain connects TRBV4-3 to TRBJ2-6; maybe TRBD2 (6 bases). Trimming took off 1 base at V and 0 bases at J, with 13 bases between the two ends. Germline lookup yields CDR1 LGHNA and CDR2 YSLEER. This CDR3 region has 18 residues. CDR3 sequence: CASSQGGDGGSGANVLTF. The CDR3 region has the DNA TGCGCCAGCAGCCAAGGGGGGGACGGAGGCTCTGGGGCCAACGTCCTGACTTTC.

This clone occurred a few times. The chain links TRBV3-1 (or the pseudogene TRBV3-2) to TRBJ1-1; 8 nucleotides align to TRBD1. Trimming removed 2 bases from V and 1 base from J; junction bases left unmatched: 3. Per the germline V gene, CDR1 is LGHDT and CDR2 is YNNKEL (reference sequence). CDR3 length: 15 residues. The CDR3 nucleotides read TGTGCCAGCAGCCAACACACAGGGGGGAACACTGAAGCTTTCTTT. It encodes CASSQHTGGNTEAFF.

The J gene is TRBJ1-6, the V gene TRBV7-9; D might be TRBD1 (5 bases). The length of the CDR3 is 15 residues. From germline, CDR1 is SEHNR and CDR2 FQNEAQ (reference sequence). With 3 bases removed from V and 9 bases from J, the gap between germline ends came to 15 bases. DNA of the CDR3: TGTGCCAGCAGCTTGGACACAGCCGAAGGTTCACCCCTCCACTTT. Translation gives CASSLDTAEGSPLHF.

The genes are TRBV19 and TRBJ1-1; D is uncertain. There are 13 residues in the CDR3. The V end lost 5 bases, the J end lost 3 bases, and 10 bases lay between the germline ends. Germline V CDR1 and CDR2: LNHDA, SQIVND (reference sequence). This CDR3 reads CASSSRRDTEAFF. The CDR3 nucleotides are TGTGCCAGTAGTTCCCGACGGGACACTGAAGCTTTCTTT.

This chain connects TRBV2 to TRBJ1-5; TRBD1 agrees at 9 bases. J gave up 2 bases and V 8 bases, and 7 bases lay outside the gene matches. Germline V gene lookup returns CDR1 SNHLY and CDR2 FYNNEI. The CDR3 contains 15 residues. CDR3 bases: TGTGCCAGCGCAAGGACAGGGGATGGCAATCAGCCCCAGCATTTT. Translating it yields CASARTGDGNQPQHF.

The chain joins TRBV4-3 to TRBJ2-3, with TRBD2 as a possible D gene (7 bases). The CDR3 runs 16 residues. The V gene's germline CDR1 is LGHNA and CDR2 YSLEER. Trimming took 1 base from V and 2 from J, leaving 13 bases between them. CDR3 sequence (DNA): TGCGCCAGCAGCCAAGGGAGGGGGGGGACCACAGATACGCAGTATTTT. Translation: CASSQGRGGTTDTQYF.

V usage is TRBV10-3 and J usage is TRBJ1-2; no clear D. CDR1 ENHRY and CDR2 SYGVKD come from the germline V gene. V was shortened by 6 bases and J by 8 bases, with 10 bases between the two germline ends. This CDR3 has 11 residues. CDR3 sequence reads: CAISATGGYTF. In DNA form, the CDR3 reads TGTGCCATCAGCGCGACGGGAGGCTACACCTTC.

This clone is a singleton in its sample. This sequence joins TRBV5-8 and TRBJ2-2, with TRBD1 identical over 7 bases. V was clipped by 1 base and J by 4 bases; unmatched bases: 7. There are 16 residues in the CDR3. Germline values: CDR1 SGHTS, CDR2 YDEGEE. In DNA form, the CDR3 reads TGTGCCAGCAGCTTGTACAGGGGAAAGGGCACCGGGGAGCTGTTTTTT. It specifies CASSLYRGKGTGELFF.

The CDR3 DNA follows: TGTGCCAGCAGCCACCCGGGACTAGCGGGGGGACCCTACAATGAGCAGTTCTTC. Its translation: CASSHPGLAGGPYNEQFF. The chain links TRBV7-2 to TRBJ2-1; 15 nucleotides match TRBD2. J was trimmed by 2 bases and V by 5 bases; bases with no gene match: 7. This CDR3 has 18 amino acids. CDR1 is SGHTA, CDR2 FQGNSA, per germline.

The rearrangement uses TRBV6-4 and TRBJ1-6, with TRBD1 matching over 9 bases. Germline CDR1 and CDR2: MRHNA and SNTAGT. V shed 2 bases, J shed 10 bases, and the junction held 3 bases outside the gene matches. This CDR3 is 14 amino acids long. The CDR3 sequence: CASSDGDRDSPLHF. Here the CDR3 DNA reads TGTGCCAGCAGTGACGGGGACAGGGACTCACCCCTCCACTTT.

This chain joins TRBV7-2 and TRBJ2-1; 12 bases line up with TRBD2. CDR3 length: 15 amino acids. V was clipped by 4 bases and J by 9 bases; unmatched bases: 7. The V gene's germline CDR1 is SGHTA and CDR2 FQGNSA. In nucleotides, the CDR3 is TGTGCCAGCAGCTCACTAGCGGGGGGTGTAGGTGAGCAGTTCTTC. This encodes CASSSLAGGVGEQFF.

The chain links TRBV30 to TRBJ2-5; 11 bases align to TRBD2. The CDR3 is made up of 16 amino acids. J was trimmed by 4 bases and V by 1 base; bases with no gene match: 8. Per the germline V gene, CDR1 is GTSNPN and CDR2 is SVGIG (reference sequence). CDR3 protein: CAWSGLAGGGTETQYF. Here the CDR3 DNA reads TGTGCCTGGAGTGGCCTAGCGGGGGGCGGGACAGAGACCCAGTACTTC.

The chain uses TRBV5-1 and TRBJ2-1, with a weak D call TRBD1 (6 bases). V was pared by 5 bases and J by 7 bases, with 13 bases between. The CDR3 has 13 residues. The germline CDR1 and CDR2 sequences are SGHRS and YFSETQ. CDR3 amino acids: CASRRDTGNEQFF. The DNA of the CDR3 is TGCGCCAGCAGACGGGACACCGGGAATGAGCAGTTCTTC. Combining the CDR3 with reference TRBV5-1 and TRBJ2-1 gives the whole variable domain KAGVTQTPRYLIKTRGQQVTLSCSPISGHRSVSWYQQTPGQGLQFLFEYFSETQRNKGNFPGRFSGRQFSNSRSEMNVSTLELGDSALYLCASRRDTGNEQFFGPGTRLTVL.

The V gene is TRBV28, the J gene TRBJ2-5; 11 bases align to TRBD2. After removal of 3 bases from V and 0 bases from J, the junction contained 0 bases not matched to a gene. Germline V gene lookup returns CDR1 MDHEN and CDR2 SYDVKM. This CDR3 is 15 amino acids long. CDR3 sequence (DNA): TGTGCCAGCAGTTTGGGACTAGCGGACCAAGAGACCCAGTACTTC. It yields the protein CASSLGLADQETQYF.